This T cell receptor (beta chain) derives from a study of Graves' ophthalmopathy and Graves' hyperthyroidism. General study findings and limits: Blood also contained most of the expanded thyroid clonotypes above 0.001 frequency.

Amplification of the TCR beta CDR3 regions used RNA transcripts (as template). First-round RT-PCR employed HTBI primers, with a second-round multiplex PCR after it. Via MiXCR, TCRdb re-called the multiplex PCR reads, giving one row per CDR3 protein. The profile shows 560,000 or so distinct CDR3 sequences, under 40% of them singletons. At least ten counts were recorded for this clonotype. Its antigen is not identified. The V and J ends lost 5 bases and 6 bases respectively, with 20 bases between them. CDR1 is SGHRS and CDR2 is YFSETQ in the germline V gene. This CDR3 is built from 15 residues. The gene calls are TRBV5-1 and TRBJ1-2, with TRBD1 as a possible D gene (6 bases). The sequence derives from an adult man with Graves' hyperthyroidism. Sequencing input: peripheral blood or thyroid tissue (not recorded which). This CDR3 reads CASRGGTTPADGYTF. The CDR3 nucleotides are TGCGCCAGCAGAGGGGGGACAACTCCTGCCGATGGCTACACCTTC. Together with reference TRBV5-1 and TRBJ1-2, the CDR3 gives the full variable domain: KAGVTQTPRYLIKTRGQQVTLSCSPISGHRSVSWYQQTPGQGLQFLFEYFSETQRNKGNFPGRFSGRQFSNSRSEMNVSTLELGDSALYLCASRGGTTPADGYTFGSGTRLTVV.